This record covers a single T cell receptor (beta chain). This clone may be a read error of a much larger clone one base away. This CDR3 is 19 amino acids long. Germline assignment: CDR1 DFQATT and CDR2 SNEGSKA (reference sequence). The cDNA came from 5'RACE, which used 10-nucleotide random UMIs. TCRdb re-called the 5' RACE reads with MiXCR, one entry per CDR3 protein. Of tens of thousands of distinct CDR3 sequences in the sample, around 2.5% are singletons; the top ten hold about 2.3%. The record originates from a study of neurological immune-mediated disorders. It was from 2 million PBMCs stored at -80 C that the unsorted libraries were obtained.

The sequenced sample consisted of PBMCs. The chain carries TRBV20-1 and TRBJ2-3, with 9 nucleotides matching TRBD2. This receptor was obtained from a woman in her fifties or sixties with multiple sclerosis. Here the CDR3 DNA reads TGCAGTGCTGGAGATGATCTAGCGGGGTGGGTGAGCATCGGGGATACGCAGTATTTT. Its translation: CSAGDDLAGWVSIGDTQYF.